These 18 T cell receptor beta chains originate from one sample sequenced in a study of radiotherapy plus CTLA-4 blockade in lung cancer. Libraries were prepared by immunoSEQ multiplex PCR; TCRdb keeps only in-frame clonotypes and omits some of them. The repertoire holds 85,000 to 130,000 clones, with more than 70% as singletons. Sequenced material: peripheral blood, taken from a patient treated with radiotherapy plus ipilimumab. The receptors come from a human donor with non-small cell lung cancer that progressed on radiotherapy plus ipilimumab. Some clones in this sample may be carry-over from other donors' samples.

This chain links TRBV19 with TRBJ2-5; D not certain. The CDR3 covers 13 residues. The germline V gene has CDR1 LNHDA and CDR2 SQIVND (reference sequence). V lost 8 bases, J lost 5 bases, and 15 bases lay in between. CDR3 sequence (DNA): TGTGCCAGTGGGGTCCTCTCTGGGGAGACCCAGTACTTC. Protein sequence: CASGVLSGETQYF.

The V call is TRBV11-2, the J call TRBJ2-3, with D perhaps given as TRBD1 or TRBD2 (5 bases each). The germline V and J ends were trimmed by 5 bases and 1 base, with 19 bases remaining between them. Germline loops: CDR1 SGHAT, CDR2 FQNNGV. This CDR3 contains 17 residues. CDR3 protein: CASSPHPPGTRTDTQYF. The CDR3 DNA follows: TGTGCCAGCAGCCCCCATCCCCCGGGGACCCGCACAGATACGCAGTATTTT. Variable domain in full (rest from reference TRBV11-2 and TRBJ2-3): EAGVAQSPRYKIIEKRQSVAFWCNPISGHATLYWYQQILGQGPKLLIQFQNNGVVDDSQLPKDRFSAERLKGVDSTLKIQPAKLEDSAVYLCASSPHPPGTRTDTQYFGPGTRLTVL.

The chain combines TRBV28 with TRBJ1-5; 7 bases map to TRBD1. Per the germline V gene, CDR1 is MDHEN and CDR2 is SYDVKM. V lost 8 bases to trimming and J lost 3 bases; unmatched junction nucleotides: 7. The CDR3 loop spans 14 amino acids. CDR3 protein: CASAGTAYNQPQHF. Written as DNA, the CDR3 is TGTGCCAGCGCCGGGACAGCTTACAATCAGCCCCAGCATTTT.

The chain uses TRBV5-1 and TRBJ1-2; D unresolved. CDR1 is SGHRS and CDR2 is YFSETQ in the germline V gene. The CDR3 contains 13 residues. Trimming left V 2 bases short and J 4 bases short, with 9 bases between. The CDR3 DNA sequence: TGCGCCAGCAGCTTCACGGCAGCCTATGGCTACACCTTC. This translates into CASSFTAAYGYTF.

This clone appeared once. The V call is TRBV5-4, the J call TRBJ2-3; D unclear. CDR3 length: 16 residues. Trimming took off 4 bases at V and 1 base at J, with 16 bases between the two ends. Germline-derived CDR1 and CDR2 are SGHNT and YYREEE (reference sequence). For the CDR3, the DNA is TGTGCCAGCAGCCTCGATCTTGGACGGGGCACAGATACGCAGTATTTT. Translation gives CASSLDLGRGTDTQYF.

V usage is TRBV11-2 and J usage is TRBJ1-2, with TRBD1 as a possible D gene (6 bases). Deletions cut 5 bases from V and 6 bases from J, with 16 bases between. The CDR3 sequence is 14 residues long. Per the germline V gene, CDR1 is SGHAT and CDR2 is FQNNGV. The DNA for the CDR3 is TGTGCCAGCAGCCAGGGGCAGGGCCTTGATGGCTACACCTTC. It codes for CASSQGQGLDGYTF.

J is TRBJ1-1 and V is TRBV27; the match to TRBD1 covers 7 bases. CDR3 length equals 15 residues. J was trimmed by 11 bases and V by 5 bases; bases with no gene match: 17. Germline V lookup: CDR1 MNHEY, CDR2 SMNVEV (reference sequence). This chain's CDR3 is CASSQGFDRVLLAFF. Here the CDR3 DNA reads TGTGCCAGCAGTCAGGGGTTCGACAGGGTATTGTTGGCTTTCTTT.

The CDR3 nucleotides read TGTGCCAGCAGTTACACCCGGACCGCCGGGGAGCTGTTTTTT. This translates into CASSYTRTAGELFF. This chain joins TRBV6-5 and TRBJ2-2; D call uncertain. V was clipped by 2 bases and J by 6 bases, with 10 bases between them. From germline, CDR1 is MNHEY and CDR2 SVGAGI. The CDR3 covers 14 residues.

The chain links TRBV7-3 to TRBJ2-2; 7 nucleotides line up with TRBD2. The CDR3 has 15 amino acids. Germline CDR1 and CDR2: SGHTA and FQGTGA. Trimming at V came to 2 bases and at J to 6 bases, leaving 6 bases not matched to a gene. The CDR3 protein is CASSLWGGESGELFF. CDR3 bases: TGTGCCAGCAGCTTATGGGGAGGGGAATCCGGGGAGCTGTTTTTT.

This clone showed up just a few times. The chain joins TRBV28 to TRBJ2-7; D may be TRBD1 (5 bases). Trimming stripped 4 bases from V and 2 bases from J, with 33 bases between. Per the germline V gene, CDR1 is MDHEN and CDR2 is SYDVKM. The CDR3 sequence is 21 residues long. The CDR3 loop is CASSSRTPFVVSNQIPYEQYF. In nucleotides, the CDR3 is TGTGCCAGCAGTTCCCGGACACCGTTTGTCGTCTCGAACCAAATCCCCTACGAGCAGTACTTC.

V and J are TRBV6-5 and TRBJ1-6, with D uncertain. V was shortened by 3 bases and J by 9 bases, with 12 bases between the two germline ends. The CDR3 totals 14 residues. CDR1 and CDR2 (germline): MNHEY, SVGAGI. The chain's CDR3 is CASSYYGPSSPLHF. CDR3 bases: TGTGCCAGCAGTTATTACGGTCCCAGTTCACCCCTCCACTTT.

The count of this clone is one. The chain carries TRBV10-2 and TRBJ2-3, with D hard to call. This CDR3 is 14 amino acids long. From germline, CDR1 is WSHSY and CDR2 SAAADI. With 2 bases removed from V and 0 bases from J, the gap between germline ends came to 6 bases. The DNA for the CDR3 is TGCGCCAGCAGTGAGACTTTCAGCACAGATACGCAGTATTTT. Protein: CASSETFSTDTQYF.

The chain links TRBV5-6 to TRBJ2-3, with 9 bases that match TRBD1. V lost 4 bases and J lost 0; bases outside the gene matches: 6. The CDR3 extends over 16 amino acids. Germline V gene lookup returns CDR1 SGHDT and CDR2 YYEEEE. The CDR3 region is CASSLLGQGSTDTQYF. DNA of the CDR3: TGTGCCAGCAGCCTGCTGGGACAGGGAAGCACAGATACGCAGTATTTT.

The chain recombines TRBV19 with TRBJ1-3, with D tentatively TRBD1 (6 bases). The CDR3 spans 17 residues. With 5 bases removed from V and 0 bases from J, the gap between germline ends came to 17 bases. The germline CDR1 and CDR2 sequences are LNHDA and SQIVND (reference sequence). The CDR3 bases are TGTGCCAGTAGTGAGGGGGGTCTCCCTTACTCTGGAAACACCATATATTTT. Translating gives CASSEGGLPYSGNTIYF.

This clone was detected only a few times. The J gene is TRBJ1-1, the V gene TRBV5-1, with 7 nucleotides matching TRBD1. The CDR3 totals 14 residues. The germline CDR1 and CDR2 sequences are SGHRS and YFSETQ. V shed 5 bases, J shed 5 bases, and the junction held 9 bases outside the gene matches. CDR3 nucleotides: TGCGCCAGCAGTCTCCAGGGGGTTGGGACTGAAGCTTTCTTT. As protein: CASSLQGVGTEAFF.

The rearrangement uses TRBV9 and TRBJ1-6; D remains ambiguous. This CDR3 comprises 12 residues. V dropped 4 bases and J dropped 14 bases, with 13 bases sitting between them. Germline V lookup: CDR1 SGDLS, CDR2 YYNGEE. This CDR3 reads CASSPEGRALHF. The CDR3 bases are TGTGCCAGCAGCCCCGAAGGCCGGGCCCTCCACTTT.

The V call is TRBV14, the J call TRBJ1-5; 11 bases map to TRBD1. Looked up from germline, CDR1 is SGHDN and CDR2 is FVKESK. The CDR3 has 19 residues. Trimming at V came to 1 base and at J to 2 bases, leaving 10 bases not matched to a gene. The CDR3 sequence: CASSQAQGTGGYGNQPQHF. The CDR3 nucleotides read TGTGCCAGCAGCCAAGCCCAGGGGACAGGGGGATATGGCAATCAGCCCCAGCATTTT.

The V call is TRBV6-5, the J call TRBJ2-7; 9 nucleotides line up with TRBD2. The CDR3 loop spans 15 amino acids. V gave up 5 bases and J gave up 3 bases; unmatched junction bases: 8. CDR1 and CDR2 from the germline V gene are MNHEY and SVGAGI. CDR3 sequence reads: CASSLSGGSFYEQYF. The CDR3, as DNA: TGTGCCAGCAGTCTTAGCGGGGGCTCATTCTACGAGCAGTACTTC.